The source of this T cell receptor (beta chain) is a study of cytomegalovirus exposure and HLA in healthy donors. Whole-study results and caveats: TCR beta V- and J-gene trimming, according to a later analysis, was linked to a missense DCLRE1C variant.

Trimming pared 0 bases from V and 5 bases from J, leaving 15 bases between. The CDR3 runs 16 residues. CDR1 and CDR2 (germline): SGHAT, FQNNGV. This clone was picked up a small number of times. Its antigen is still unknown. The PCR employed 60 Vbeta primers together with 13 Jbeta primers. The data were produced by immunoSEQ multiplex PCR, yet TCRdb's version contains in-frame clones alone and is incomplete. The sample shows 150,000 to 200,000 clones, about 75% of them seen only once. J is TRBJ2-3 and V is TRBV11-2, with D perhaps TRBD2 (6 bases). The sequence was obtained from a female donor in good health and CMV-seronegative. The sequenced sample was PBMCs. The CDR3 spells CASSLDRAGRGDTQYF. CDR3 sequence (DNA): TGTGCCAGCAGCTTAGATCGAGCGGGCCGGGGAGATACGCAGTATTTT.